This T cell receptor beta chain was captured in a study of OX40 agonist ivuxolimab in advanced cancers. The repertoire was sequenced with immunoSEQ multiplex PCR; TCRdb's copy has only in-frame clones and lacks some. Here the sample spans over 100,000 clones, approximately 92% being singletons. The V gene lost 3 bases and the J gene lost 8 bases, with 13 bases spanning the gap. The CDR3 sequence is 14 residues long. In germline, CDR1 is SGHVS, CDR2 FQNEAQ. The starting material was CD4+ or CD8+ T cells sorted from blood, obtained in a trial of the OX40 agonist ivuxolimab. The chain couples TRBV7-8 to TRBJ1-4; no clear D gene. The source is an adult with an advanced solid tumor such as melanoma, head and neck, liver or kidney cancer. CDR3 nucleotides: TGTGCCAGCAGCTTCGGCCTAGGCAAAGAAAAACTGTTTTTT. Its translation: CASSFGLGKEKLFF.